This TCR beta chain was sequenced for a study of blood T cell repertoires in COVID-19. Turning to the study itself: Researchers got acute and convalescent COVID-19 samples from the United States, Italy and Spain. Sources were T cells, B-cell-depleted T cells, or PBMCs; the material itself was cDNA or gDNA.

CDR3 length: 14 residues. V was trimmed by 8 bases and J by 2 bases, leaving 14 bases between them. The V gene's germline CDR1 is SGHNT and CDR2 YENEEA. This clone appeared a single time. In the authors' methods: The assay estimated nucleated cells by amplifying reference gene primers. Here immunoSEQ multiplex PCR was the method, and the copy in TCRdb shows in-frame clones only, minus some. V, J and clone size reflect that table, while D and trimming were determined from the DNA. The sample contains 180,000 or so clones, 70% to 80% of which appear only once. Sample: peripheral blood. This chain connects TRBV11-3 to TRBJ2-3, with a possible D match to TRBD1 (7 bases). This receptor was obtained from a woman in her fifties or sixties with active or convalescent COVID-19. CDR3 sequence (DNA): TGTGCCAGCGCCCTCAGGGGGGCCACAGATACGCAGTATTTT. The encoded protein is CASALRGATDTQYF.